The 29 T cell receptor beta chains below all came from one sample that was sequenced in a study of cytomegalovirus exposure and HLA in healthy donors. PCR primers comprised 60 Vbeta and 13 Jbeta primers. Clones were read by immunoSEQ multiplex PCR, and TCRdb kept only the in-frame ones, dropping some. The sample shows approximately 190,000 clones, about 77% of them seen only once. The sample was PBMCs. These receptors all come from a woman aged 30 to 39 in good health and CMV-seropositive.

J is TRBJ2-7 and V is TRBV19, with D possibly being TRBD2 (6 bases). CDR3 length: 14 amino acids. Germline lookup yields CDR1 LNHDA and CDR2 SQIVND (reference sequence). V lost 7 bases and J lost 0, with 13 bases in between. CDR3 sequence: CASNQRVNSYEQYF. The CDR3 coding sequence is TGTGCCAGTAATCAGCGGGTAAACTCCTACGAGCAGTACTTC.

The chain carries TRBV7-9 and TRBJ1-6, with 9 bases lining up with TRBD1. Trimming removed 4 bases from V and 9 bases from J; junction bases left unmatched: 7. There are 15 residues in the CDR3. CDR1 is SEHNR and CDR2 is FQNEAQ in the germline V gene (reference sequence). The CDR3 reads CASSSLQGAGSPLHF. CDR3 nucleotides: TGTGCCAGCAGCTCCTTACAGGGGGCGGGTTCACCCCTCCACTTT.

The chain has TRBV7-3 and TRBJ1-3, with D uncertain. CDR1 and CDR2 from the germline V gene are SGHTA and FQGTGA. The V gene lost 3 bases and the J gene lost 0 bases, with 9 bases spanning the gap. The CDR3 is made up of 15 amino acids. The CDR3 nucleotides are TGTGCCAGCAGCTTGGTGGGAGCCTCTGGAAACACCATATATTTT. Translation gives CASSLVGASGNTIYF.

CDR3 bases: TGTGCCAGCAGCGCCAGCGGGACACCCTTCACCGGGGAGCTGTTTTTT. Translating gives CASSASGTPFTGELFF. This chain joins TRBV2 and TRBJ2-2; maybe TRBD2 (7 bases). Germline CDR1 SNHLY, CDR2 FYNNEI. The germline V and J ends were trimmed by 6 bases and 4 bases, with 18 bases remaining between them. This CDR3 comprises 16 residues.

CDR3 DNA: TGTGCCAGCAGCAACAGACTAGCGGGAGGCCACAATGAGCAGTTCTTC. It specifies CASSNRLAGGHNEQFF. The chain uses TRBV7-7 and TRBJ2-1, with 13 positions matching TRBD2. The CDR3 extends over 16 amino acids. Germline values: CDR1 SSHAT, CDR2 FNYEAQ (reference sequence). With V trimmed by 5 bases and J by 5 bases, 6 bases remained unmatched.

To note about this clone: This specimen includes other DNA sequences encoding the same CDR3. The chain combines TRBV27 with TRBJ2-1; the match to TRBD2 covers 11 bases. V shed 6 bases, J shed 4 bases, and the junction held 2 bases outside the gene matches. CDR3 length: 14 residues. Germline CDR1 is MNHEY and CDR2 is SMNVEV (reference sequence). CDR3 DNA: TGTGCCAGCAGGGGACTAGCGGCTTACAATGAGCAGTTCTTC. Translated: CASRGLAAYNEQFF.

This clone came up once. The rearrangement links TRBV5-1 to TRBJ2-1; maybe TRBD2 (5 bases). Germline V gene lookup returns CDR1 SGHRS and CDR2 YFSETQ. The CDR3 has 15 residues. V lost 3 bases and J 0 bases, leaving 10 bases between the germline ends. The CDR3 nucleotides are TGCGCCAGCAGCTCATGGGAGAGCTCCTACAATGAGCAGTTCTTC. Translated: CASSSWESSYNEQFF.

The chain joins TRBV9 to TRBJ1-4; no clear D gene. The CDR3 consists of 15 residues. Trimming shortened V by 2 bases and J by 8 bases, and 16 bases separated the two germline ends. CDR1 and CDR2 from the germline V gene are SGDLS and YYNGEE. This chain's CDR3 is CASSVAPDRGEKLFF. The DNA of the CDR3 is TGTGCCAGCAGCGTCGCTCCCGACCGGGGAGAAAAACTGTTTTTT.

The CDR3 nucleotides read TGCGCCAGCAGCCTGGGACAGGGGTACGAAAAACTGTTTTTT. This encodes CASSLGQGYEKLFF. This sequence joins TRBV5-1 and TRBJ1-4, with 10 bases aligning to TRBD1. J lost 8 bases, V lost 4 bases, and 5 bases had no gene match. CDR3 length: 14 amino acids. In germline, CDR1 is SGHRS, CDR2 YFSETQ.

CDR3 sequence (DNA): TGTGCCAGTATTGGGCGCAAGCGGGGGGTGGTGGATGAGCAGTTCTTC. Its protein is CASIGRKRGVVDEQFF. V and J are TRBV19 and TRBJ2-1; 9 nucleotides align to TRBD2. Germline V gene sequence: CDR1 LNHDA, CDR2 SQIVND (reference sequence). With 7 bases clipped from V and 8 bases from J, the junction kept 15 bases outside the gene matches. CDR3 length equals 16 residues.

This clone was seen only a few times. V usage is TRBV6-1 and J usage is TRBJ1-4; no firm D call. CDR3 length: 14 residues. CDR1 is MNHNS, CDR2 SASEGT, per germline. The V and J ends lost 6 bases and 0 bases respectively, with 8 bases between them. This CDR3 reads CASSFLPTNEKLFF. The CDR3 nucleotides are TGTGCCAGCAGCTTCCTACCAACTAATGAAAAACTGTTTTTT.

This chain joins TRBV7-2 and TRBJ2-1; D is perhaps TRBD1 (5 bases). Germline-derived CDR1 and CDR2 are SGHTA and FQGNSA. The CDR3 runs 13 residues. Between the trimmed V and J ends, which lost 1 base and 4 bases, there was a span of 5 bases. CDR3 nucleotides: TGTGCCAGCAGCTTAGGGACATACAATGAGCAGTTCTTC. Translated, it gives CASSLGTYNEQFF.

J is TRBJ1-2 and V is TRBV4-3; 8 positions agree with TRBD1. Losses at the gene ends were 8 bases for V and 3 bases for J; bases not matched to a gene: 14. CDR1 and CDR2 (germline): LGHNA, YSLEER. The CDR3 runs 16 residues. The CDR3 region is CASWGKDRDQDYGYTF. For the CDR3, the DNA is TGCGCCAGCTGGGGAAAGGACAGGGATCAAGACTATGGCTACACCTTC.

Of note for this clone: The junction and the germline gene differ at one end; a read error may be behind it. This rearrangement joins TRBV4-1 to TRBJ2-1; 10 bases match TRBD2. CDR1 and CDR2 from the germline V gene are MGHRA and YSYEKL. The CDR3 loop spans 19 amino acids. The CDR3 DNA follows: TGCGCCAGCAGCCAATCTCCGACGCAGTCACTAGCGGGATACAATGGGCAGTTCTTC. It codes for CASSQSPTQSLAGYNGQFF.

V gene TRBV27 combines with J gene TRBJ2-3; 7 bases agree with TRBD2. This CDR3 has 15 amino acids. Losses at the gene ends were 6 bases for V and 2 bases for J; bases not matched to a gene: 8. The germline gives CDR1 MNHEY, CDR2 SMNVEV (reference sequence). The DNA of the CDR3 is TGTGCCAGCAGCTCCGGGACTACCTCCACAGATACGCAGTATTTT. This encodes CASSSGTTSTDTQYF.

V and J are TRBV30 and TRBJ2-1; 13 positions match TRBD2. V trimming: 3 bases; J trimming: 10 bases; junction bases outside the gene matches: 9. The CDR3 is 15 amino acids. Germline V gene lookup returns CDR1 GTSNPN and CDR2 SVGIG (reference sequence). CDR3 region: CAWRLAGGGIGEQFF. CDR3 nucleotides: TGTGCCTGGAGACTAGCGGGAGGGGGAATCGGAGAGCAGTTCTTC.

With regard to this clone: Its ends do not fully match the called genes, so a read error is possible. The genes are TRBV9 and TRBJ2-7; tentative D call: TRBD2 (6 bases). CDR1 and CDR2 from the germline V gene are SGDLS and YYNGEE. CDR3 length: 14 amino acids. The CDR3 loop is CASSVAGFSHEQYF. The CDR3 DNA is TGTGCCAGCAGCGTGGCGGGGTTCTCCCACGAGCAGTACTTC.

The chain combines TRBV6-1 with TRBJ2-3; 7 bases match TRBD2. Germline V CDR1 and CDR2: MNHNS, SASEGT. V trimming: 6 bases; J trimming: 2 bases; junction bases outside the gene matches: 5. The CDR3 spans 14 residues. CDR3 sequence (DNA): TGTGCCAGCAGGATGGGGGGGGTCACAGATACGCAGTATTTT. It yields the protein CASRMGGVTDTQYF.

The V and J genes are TRBV28 and TRBJ1-4; 12 bases fit TRBD1. The CDR3 has 15 amino acids. Germline V gives CDR1 MDHEN, CDR2 SYDVKM. J was trimmed by 10 bases and V by 3 bases; bases with no gene match: 6. CDR3 amino acids: CASSFLGQGAGKLFF. The CDR3 nucleotides are TGTGCCAGCAGTTTTTTGGGACAGGGGGCGGGAAAACTGTTTTTT.

The chain employs TRBV27 and TRBJ2-3; the match to TRBD2 covers 11 bases. The CDR3 has 15 amino acids. Germline lookup yields CDR1 MNHEY and CDR2 SMNVEV (reference sequence). J gave up 6 bases and V 4 bases, and 6 bases lay outside the gene matches. CDR3 amino acids: CASSSLRTSGDTQYF. The CDR3, as DNA: TGTGCCAGCAGTTCCCTCCGGACTAGCGGGGATACGCAGTATTTT.

Only a few counts were recorded for this clone. The sample has other DNA sequences that encode this CDR3 too. The chain's CDR3 is CASSLGRENHGYTF. In nucleotides, the CDR3 is TGTGCCAGCAGCTTAGGCAGGGAAAACCATGGCTACACCTTC. The chain employs TRBV7-2 and TRBJ1-2, with D possibly being TRBD1 (5 bases). The CDR3 is 14 residues long. The V gene lost 1 base and the J gene lost 6 bases, with 12 bases spanning the gap. Germline V gene lookup returns CDR1 SGHTA and CDR2 FQGNSA.

The chain employs TRBV6-5 and TRBJ1-1; perhaps TRBD1 as D (5 bases). Germline V gene lookup returns CDR1 MNHEY and CDR2 SVGAGI. V was cut by 5 bases and J by 3 bases, with 16 bases left in between. CDR3 length: 15 residues. CDR3 residues: CASSQSGVADTEAFF. In nucleotides, the CDR3 is TGTGCCAGCAGTCAATCGGGGGTAGCGGACACTGAAGCTTTCTTT.

The chain is built from TRBV2 and TRBJ1-2, with a weak D call TRBD1 (5 bases). The germline gives CDR1 SNHLY, CDR2 FYNNEI. This CDR3 comprises 14 residues. The germline V and J ends were trimmed by 4 bases and 8 bases, with 17 bases remaining between them. In DNA, the CDR3 is TGTGCCAGCAGTGGGGGGAGGGGCCCGGCGGGCTACACCTTC. Protein: CASSGGRGPAGYTF.

The chain has TRBV28 and TRBJ1-5; 7 nucleotides line up with TRBD1. Germline V CDR1 and CDR2: MDHEN, SYDVKM. V shed 5 bases, J shed 5 bases, and the junction held 12 bases outside the gene matches. This CDR3 contains 16 residues. The CDR3 DNA follows: TGTGCCAGCAGTCCAACGGGACAGTATAGTGATCAGCCCCAGCATTTT. Protein sequence: CASSPTGQYSDQPQHF.

This clone was seen a handful of times. This chain uses TRBV27 with TRBJ2-7, with 12 bases identical to TRBD2. The CDR3 is made up of 15 amino acids. Trimming removed 4 bases from V and 2 bases from J; junction bases left unmatched: 3. Germline lookup yields CDR1 MNHEY and CDR2 SMNVEV (reference sequence). CDR3 in DNA: TGTGCCAGCAGTTCACTAGCGGGAGGCACCTACGAGCAGTACTTC. Protein product: CASSSLAGGTYEQYF.

This clone was seen more than once but under ten times. The chain links TRBV30 to TRBJ2-5; D is perhaps TRBD2 (5 bases). V was pared by 4 bases and J by 5 bases, with 14 bases between. CDR1 GTSNPN and CDR2 SVGIG come from the germline V gene (reference sequence). The CDR3 extends over 13 amino acids. In DNA, the CDR3 is TGTGCCTGGAAGTGGGCACCGGGGGAGACCCAGTACTTC. This translates into CAWKWAPGETQYF. Variable domain in full (rest from reference TRBV30 and TRBJ2-5): SQTIHQWPATLVQPVGSPLSLECTVEGTSNPNLYWYRQAAGRGLQLLFYSVGIGQISSEVPQNLSASRPQDRQFILSSKKLLLSDSGFYLCAWKWAPGETQYFGPGTRLLVL.

The J gene is TRBJ2-1, the V gene TRBV19; D not certain. The V end lost 2 bases, the J end lost 10 bases, and 18 bases lay between the germline ends. From germline, CDR1 is LNHDA and CDR2 SQIVND (reference sequence). This CDR3 region has 15 residues. The CDR3 protein is CASSILLRDPGEQFF. In nucleotides, the CDR3 is TGTGCCAGTAGTATACTCCTCAGAGACCCAGGCGAGCAGTTCTTC.

This sequence joins TRBV2 and TRBJ2-4; TRBD1 aligns across 8 bases. With 6 bases clipped from V and 7 bases from J, the junction kept 11 bases outside the gene matches. Germline CDR1 is SNHLY and CDR2 is FYNNEI. The CDR3 sequence is 15 residues long. The CDR3 nucleotides read TGTGCCAGCAGGGCTGACAGGGGATCTTCCAACATTCAGTACTTC. Translation gives CASRADRGSSNIQYF.

The V and J genes are TRBV5-1 and TRBJ1-1, with D possibly matching TRBD1 (6 bases). The CDR3 covers 15 residues. The V end was cut by 0 bases, the J end by 5 bases, with 14 bases between. Per germline, CDR1 SGHRS and CDR2 YFSETQ. CDR3 region: CASSLERGAGTEAFF. The CDR3 coding sequence is TGCGCCAGCAGCTTGGAGCGGGGGGCCGGGACTGAAGCTTTCTTT.